This T cell receptor beta chain was sequenced in a study of shared clonotypes between healthy human individuals. Overall study context: Each donor had three CD4 naive, three CD4 memory, two CD8 naive and one CD8 memory plate.

Only CD45RO-negative cells positively selected for CCR7 counted as naive CD8 cells, so terminally differentiated effector memory CD45RA+ cells were excluded. Germline CDR1 and CDR2: SGHAT and FQNNGV. V lost 2 bases to trimming and J lost 6 bases, with 8 bases between them. The CDR3 sequence is 12 residues long. Using immunoSEQ multiplex PCR, the repertoire was profiled, and TCRdb retains in-frame clones only, with some absent. The sample consists of about 2.1 million clones, about 93% of them appearing once. This TCR was recovered from a man younger than 30 in good health. Some clones in this sample may be carry-over from other donors' samples. Sequencing was performed on naive CD8+ T cells from PBMCs. V usage is TRBV11-2 and J usage is TRBJ2-7; D gene uncertain. CDR3 in amino acids: CASSLNEPEQYF. The CDR3 coding sequence is TGTGCCAGCAGCTTAAACGAACCCGAGCAGTACTTC.